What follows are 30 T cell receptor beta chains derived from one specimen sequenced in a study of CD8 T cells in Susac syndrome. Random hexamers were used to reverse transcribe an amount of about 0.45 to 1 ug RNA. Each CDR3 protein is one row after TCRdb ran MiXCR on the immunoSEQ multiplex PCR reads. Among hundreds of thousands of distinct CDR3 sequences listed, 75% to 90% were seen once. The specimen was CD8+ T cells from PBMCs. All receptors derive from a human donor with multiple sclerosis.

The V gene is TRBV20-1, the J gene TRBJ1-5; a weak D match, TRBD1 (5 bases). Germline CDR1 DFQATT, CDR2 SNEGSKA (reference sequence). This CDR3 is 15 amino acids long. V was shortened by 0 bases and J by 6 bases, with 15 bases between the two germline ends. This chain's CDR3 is CSARDGTGGFQPQHF. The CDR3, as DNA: TGCAGTGCTAGAGATGGTACAGGCGGTTTTCAGCCCCAGCATTTT.

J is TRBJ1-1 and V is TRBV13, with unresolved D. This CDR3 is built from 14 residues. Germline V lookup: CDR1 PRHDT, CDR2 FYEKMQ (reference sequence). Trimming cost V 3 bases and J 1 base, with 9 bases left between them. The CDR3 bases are TGTGCCAGCAGCTTTTACCTGAAGAACACTGAAGCTTTCTTT. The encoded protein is CASSFYLKNTEAFF.

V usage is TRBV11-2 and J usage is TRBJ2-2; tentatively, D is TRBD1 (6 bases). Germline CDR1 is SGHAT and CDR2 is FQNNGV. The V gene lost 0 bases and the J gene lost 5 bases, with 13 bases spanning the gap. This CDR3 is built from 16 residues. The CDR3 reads CASSLEFLRGTGELFF. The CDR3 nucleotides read TGTGCCAGCAGCTTAGAGTTTCTCAGGGGTACCGGGGAGCTGTTTTTT.

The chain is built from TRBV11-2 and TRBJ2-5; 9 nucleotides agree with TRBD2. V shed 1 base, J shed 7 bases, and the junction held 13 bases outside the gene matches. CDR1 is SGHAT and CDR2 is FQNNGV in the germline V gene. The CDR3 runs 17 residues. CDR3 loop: CASSLGASGEIRVTQYF. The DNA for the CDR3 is TGTGCCAGCAGCTTAGGGGCTAGCGGGGAAATCAGGGTGACCCAGTACTTC.

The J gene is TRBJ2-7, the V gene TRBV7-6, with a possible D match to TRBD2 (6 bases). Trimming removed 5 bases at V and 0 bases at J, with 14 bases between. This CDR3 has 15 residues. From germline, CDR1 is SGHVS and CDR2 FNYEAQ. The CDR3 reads CASSRGLPHSYEQYF. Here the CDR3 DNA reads TGTGCCAGCAGCCGCGGACTACCCCACTCCTACGAGCAGTACTTC.

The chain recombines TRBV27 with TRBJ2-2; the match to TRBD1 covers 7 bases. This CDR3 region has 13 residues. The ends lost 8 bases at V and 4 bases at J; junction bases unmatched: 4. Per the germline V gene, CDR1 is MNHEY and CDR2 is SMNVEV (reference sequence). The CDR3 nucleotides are TGTGCCAGCGCCTGGGACAGCACCGGGGAGCTGTTTTTT. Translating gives CASAWDSTGELFF.

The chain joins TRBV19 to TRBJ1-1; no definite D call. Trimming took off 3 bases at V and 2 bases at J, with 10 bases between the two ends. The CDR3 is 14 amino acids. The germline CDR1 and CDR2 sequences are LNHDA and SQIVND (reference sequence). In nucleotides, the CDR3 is TGTGCCAGTAGTATTGCCTCGGGAAACACTGAAGCTTTCTTT. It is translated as CASSIASGNTEAFF.

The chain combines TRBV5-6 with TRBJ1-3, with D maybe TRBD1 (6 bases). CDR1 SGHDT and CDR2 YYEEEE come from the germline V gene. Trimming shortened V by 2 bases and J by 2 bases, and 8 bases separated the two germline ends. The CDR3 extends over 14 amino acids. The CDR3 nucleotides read TGTGCCAGCAGCTTTACAGGGACTGGAAACACCATATATTTT. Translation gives CASSFTGTGNTIYF.

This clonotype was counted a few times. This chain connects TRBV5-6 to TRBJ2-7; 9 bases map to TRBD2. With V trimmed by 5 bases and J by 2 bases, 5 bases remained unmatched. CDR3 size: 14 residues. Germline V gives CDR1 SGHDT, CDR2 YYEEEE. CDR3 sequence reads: CASSIAGVAYEQYF. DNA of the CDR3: TGTGCCAGCAGTATAGCGGGAGTGGCCTACGAGCAGTACTTC.

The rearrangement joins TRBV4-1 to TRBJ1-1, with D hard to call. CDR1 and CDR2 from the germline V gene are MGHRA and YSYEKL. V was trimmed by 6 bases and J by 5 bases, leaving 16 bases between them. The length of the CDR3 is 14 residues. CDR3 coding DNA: TGCGCCAGCAGAGCTAGCACGGGAGGAACTGAAGCTTTCTTT. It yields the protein CASRASTGGTEAFF.

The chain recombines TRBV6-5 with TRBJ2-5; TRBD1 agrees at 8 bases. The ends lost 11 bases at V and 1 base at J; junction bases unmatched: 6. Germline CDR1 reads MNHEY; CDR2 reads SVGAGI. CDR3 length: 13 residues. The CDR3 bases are TGTGCCGGTGGGACAGGCCCCCAAGAGACCCAGTACTTC. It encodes CAGGTGPQETQYF.

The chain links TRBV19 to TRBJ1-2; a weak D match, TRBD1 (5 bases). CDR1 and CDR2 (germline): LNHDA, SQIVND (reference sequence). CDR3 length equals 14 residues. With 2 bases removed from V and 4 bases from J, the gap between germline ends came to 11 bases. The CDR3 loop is CASSIWGTRYGYTF. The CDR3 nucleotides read TGTGCCAGTAGTATATGGGGGACCCGCTATGGCTACACCTTC.

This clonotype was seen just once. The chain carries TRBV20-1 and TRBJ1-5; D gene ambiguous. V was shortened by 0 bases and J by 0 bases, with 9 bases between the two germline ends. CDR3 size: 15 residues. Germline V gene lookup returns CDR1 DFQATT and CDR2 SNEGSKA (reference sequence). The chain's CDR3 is CSARETRYSNQPQHF. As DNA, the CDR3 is TGCAGTGCTAGAGAGACAAGATATAGCAATCAGCCCCAGCATTTT.

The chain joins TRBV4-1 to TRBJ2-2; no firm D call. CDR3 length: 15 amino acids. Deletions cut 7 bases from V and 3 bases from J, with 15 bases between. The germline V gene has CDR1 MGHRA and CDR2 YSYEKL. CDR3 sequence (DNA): TGCGCCAGCATATCGGGTTTTGGGTACACCGGGGAGCTGTTTTTT. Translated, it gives CASISGFGYTGELFF.

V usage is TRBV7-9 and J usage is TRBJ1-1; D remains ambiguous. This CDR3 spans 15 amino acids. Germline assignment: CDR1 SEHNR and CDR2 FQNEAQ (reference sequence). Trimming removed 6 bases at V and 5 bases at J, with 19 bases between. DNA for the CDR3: TGTGCCAGCAGTACCAGCCGGGAGCCGGGGACTGAAGCTTTCTTT. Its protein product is CASSTSREPGTEAFF.

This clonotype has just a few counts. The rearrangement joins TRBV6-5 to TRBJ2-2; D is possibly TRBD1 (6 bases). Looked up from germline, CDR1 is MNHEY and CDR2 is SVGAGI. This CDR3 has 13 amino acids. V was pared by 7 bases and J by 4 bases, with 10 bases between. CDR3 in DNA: TGTGCCAGCAACCTAGGGGGCACCGGGGAGCTGTTTTTT. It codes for CASNLGGTGELFF.

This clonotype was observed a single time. CDR3 sequence: CASSIPGLVDTQYF. In nucleotides, the CDR3 is TGTGCCAGTAGTATCCCTGGACTAGTTGATACGCAGTATTTT. The rearrangement joins TRBV19 to TRBJ2-3; 7 bases are shared with TRBD2. The CDR3 has 14 residues. With V trimmed by 3 bases and J by 6 bases, 6 bases remained unmatched. Germline CDR1 is LNHDA and CDR2 is SQIVND (reference sequence).

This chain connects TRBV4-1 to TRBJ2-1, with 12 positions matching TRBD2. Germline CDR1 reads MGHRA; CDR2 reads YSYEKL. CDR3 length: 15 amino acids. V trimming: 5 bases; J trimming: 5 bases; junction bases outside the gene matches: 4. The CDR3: CASSSLAGGNNEQFF. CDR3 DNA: TGCGCCAGCAGCTCACTAGCGGGGGGAAACAATGAGCAGTTCTTC.

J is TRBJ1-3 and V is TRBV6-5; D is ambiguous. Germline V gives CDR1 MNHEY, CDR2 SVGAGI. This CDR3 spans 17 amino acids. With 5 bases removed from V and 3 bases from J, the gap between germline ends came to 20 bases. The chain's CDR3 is CASSPSSAGVDGNTIYF. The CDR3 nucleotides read TGTGCCAGCAGTCCCTCGTCGGCAGGCGTTGATGGAAACACCATATATTTT.

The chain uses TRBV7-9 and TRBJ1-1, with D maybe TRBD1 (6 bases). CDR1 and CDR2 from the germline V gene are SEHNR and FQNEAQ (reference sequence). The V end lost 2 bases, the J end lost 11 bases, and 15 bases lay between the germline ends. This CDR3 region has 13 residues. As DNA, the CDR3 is TGTGCCAGCAGCTTATCTGACAGGAGGGCGGCTTTCTTT. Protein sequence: CASSLSDRRAAFF.

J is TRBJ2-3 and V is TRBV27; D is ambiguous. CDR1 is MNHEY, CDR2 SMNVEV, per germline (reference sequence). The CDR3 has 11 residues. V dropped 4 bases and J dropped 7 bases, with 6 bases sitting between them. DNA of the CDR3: TGTGCCAGCAGTTCCCCTAATACGCAGTATTTT. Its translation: CASSSPNTQYF.

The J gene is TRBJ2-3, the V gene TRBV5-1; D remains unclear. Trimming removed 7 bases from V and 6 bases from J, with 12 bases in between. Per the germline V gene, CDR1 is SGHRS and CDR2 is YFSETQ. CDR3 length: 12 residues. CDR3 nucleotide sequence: TGCGCCAGCGGGGTAGATGGGGATACGCAGTATTTT. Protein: CASGVDGDTQYF. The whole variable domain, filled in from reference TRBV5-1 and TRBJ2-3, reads KAGVTQTPRYLIKTRGQQVTLSCSPISGHRSVSWYQQTPGQGLQFLFEYFSETQRNKGNFPGRFSGRQFSNSRSEMNVSTLELGDSALYLCASGVDGDTQYFGPGTRLTVL.

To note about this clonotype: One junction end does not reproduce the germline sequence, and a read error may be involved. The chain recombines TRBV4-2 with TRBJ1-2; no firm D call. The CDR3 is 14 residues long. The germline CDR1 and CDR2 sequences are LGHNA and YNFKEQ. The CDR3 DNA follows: TGTGCCAGCAGCGAAGAATCGACGATCTATGGCTACACCTTC. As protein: CASSEESTIYGYTF.

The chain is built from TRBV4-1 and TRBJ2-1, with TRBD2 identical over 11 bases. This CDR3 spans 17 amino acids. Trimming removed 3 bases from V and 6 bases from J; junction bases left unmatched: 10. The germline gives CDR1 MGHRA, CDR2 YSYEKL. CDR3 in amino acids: CASSHDDGLAGFNEQFF. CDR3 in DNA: TGCGCCAGCAGCCATGATGACGGACTAGCGGGTTTCAATGAGCAGTTCTTC.

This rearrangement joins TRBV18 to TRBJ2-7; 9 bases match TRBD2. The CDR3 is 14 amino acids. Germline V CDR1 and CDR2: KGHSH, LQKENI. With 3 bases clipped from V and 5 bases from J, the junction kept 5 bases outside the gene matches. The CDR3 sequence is CASSPPAGGDEQYF. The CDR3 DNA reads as TGTGCCAGCTCACCTCCGGCGGGGGGGGACGAGCAGTACTTC.

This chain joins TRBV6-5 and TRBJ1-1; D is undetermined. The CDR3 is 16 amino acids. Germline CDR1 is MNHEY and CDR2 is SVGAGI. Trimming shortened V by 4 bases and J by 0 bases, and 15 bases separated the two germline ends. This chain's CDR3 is CASSLSAGLMNTEAFF. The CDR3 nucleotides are TGTGCCAGCAGTTTATCCGCCGGACTAATGAACACTGAAGCTTTCTTT.

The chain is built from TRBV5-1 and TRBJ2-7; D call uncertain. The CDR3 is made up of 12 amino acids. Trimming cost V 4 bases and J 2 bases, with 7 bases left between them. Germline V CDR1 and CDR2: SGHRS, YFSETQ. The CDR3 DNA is TGCGCCAGCAGCATGGATACCTACGAGCAGTACTTC. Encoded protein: CASSMDTYEQYF.

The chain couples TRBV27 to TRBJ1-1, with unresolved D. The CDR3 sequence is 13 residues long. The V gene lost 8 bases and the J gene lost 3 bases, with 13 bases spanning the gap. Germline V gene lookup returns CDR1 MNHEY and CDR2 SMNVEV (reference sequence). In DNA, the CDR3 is TGTGCCAGCCAATTTGGGATGGACACTGAAGCTTTCTTT. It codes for CASQFGMDTEAFF.

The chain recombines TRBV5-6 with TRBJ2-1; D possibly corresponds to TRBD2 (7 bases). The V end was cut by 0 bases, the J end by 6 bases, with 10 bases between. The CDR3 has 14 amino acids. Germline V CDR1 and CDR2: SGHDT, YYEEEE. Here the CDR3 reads CASSLGGGANEQFF. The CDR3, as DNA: TGTGCCAGCAGCTTGGGAGGGGGGGCCAATGAGCAGTTCTTC.

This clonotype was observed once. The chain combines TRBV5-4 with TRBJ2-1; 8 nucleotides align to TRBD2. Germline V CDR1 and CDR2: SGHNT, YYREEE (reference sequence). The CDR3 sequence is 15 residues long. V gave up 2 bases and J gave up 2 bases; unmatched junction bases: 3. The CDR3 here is CASSLIGGAYNEQFF. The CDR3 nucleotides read TGTGCCAGCAGCTTAATCGGGGGGGCCTACAATGAGCAGTTCTTC. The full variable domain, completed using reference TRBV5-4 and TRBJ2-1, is ETGVTQSPTHLIKTRGQQVTLRCSSQSGHNTVSWYQQALGQGPQFIFQYYREEENGRGNFPPRFSGLQFPNYSSELNVNALELDDSALYLCASSLIGGAYNEQFFGPGTRLTVL.